Listed below are T cell receptor beta chains from one sample, sequenced in a study of T cell responses to AZD1222 COVID-19 vaccine. This table comes from immunoSEQ multiplex PCR, and its TCRdb copy is limited to in-frame clones, with some not included. The profile covers 80,000 to 100,000 clones, with 85% to 90% appearing a single time and about 2.7% taken by the ten largest. The starting material was peripheral blood, obtained 28 days after the second AZD1222 dose. The receptors derive from an adult who received the AZD1222 COVID-19 vaccine. CDR3s include the opening cysteine and the closing phenylalanine or tryptophan. D genes are given only for firm matches. Clone sizes are given selectively: once, few, many, or a class where the clone is expanded.

>.|.|TRBV12-3/TRBV12-4|TRBJ1-3
TGTGCCAGCAGTTTAGTATCCATATATTTT
CASSLVSIYF
>TRBD2|.|TRBV5-1|TRBJ2-7
TGCGCCAGCAGCCAAACTAGCGGGGGGAAAGGTGAGCAGTACTTC
CASSQTSGGKGEQYF
>.|.|TRBV5-1|TRBJ1-1
TGCGCCAGCAGCCCCGGGACAATGAACACTGAAGCTTTCTTT
CASSPGTMNTEAFF
>TRBD1|.|TRBV6-4|TRBJ1-6
TGTGCCAGCAGTGACTCTTGGGACAGGGCCGGCCCCCTCCACTTT
CASSDSWDRAGPLHF
>TRBD1|.|TRBV19|TRBJ1-5
TGTGCCAGTTATCCGGGACAGGGAAACCCTGGGAATCAGCCCCAGCATTTT
CASYPGQGNPGNQPQHF
>.|.|TRBV5-5|TRBJ2-5
TGTGCCAGCAGCTCCCAAGAGACCCAGTACTTC
CASSSQETQYF
>TRBD1|.|TRBV5-6|TRBJ1-2
TGTGCCAGCAGCTTCCTCGGACAGGTCTATGGCTACACCTTC
CASSFLGQVYGYTF
>TRBD2|.|TRBV5-1|TRBJ2-1
TGCGCCAGCAGGCTGGGACTAGCGCTCTACAATGAGCAGTTCTTC
CASRLGLALYNEQFF
>.|.|TRBV25-1|TRBJ2-7
TGTGCCAGCAGCGAACAGGGCTCTCACGAGCAGTACTTC
CASSEQGSHEQYF
>.|.|TRBV5-1|TRBJ2-3
TGCGCCAGCAGCAGACGGGACGGAGAAGCAGATACGCAGTATTTT
CASSRRDGEADTQYF
>TRBD2|many|TRBV7-9|TRBJ2-3
TGTGCCAGCAGCCCCCCCACGGGACTAGCTCCAGATACGCAGTATTTT
CASSPPTGLAPDTQYF
>.|.|TRBV6-5|TRBJ1-6
TGTGCCAGCAGTTATCGGGCCGGACTGGGCTCACCCCTCCACTTT
CASSYRAGLGSPLHF
>.|.|TRBV7-9|TRBJ1-1
TGTGCCAGCAGCTTACTTGGGCTTAGCACTGAAGCTTTCTTT
CASSLLGLSTEAFF
>.|.|TRBV19|TRBJ1-2
TGTGCCAGAGATGGGACAAGGGTGAGTTGTGGCTACACCTTC
CARDGTRVSCGYTF
>TRBD1|.|TRBV3-1/TRBV3-2|TRBJ2-5
TGTGCCAGCAGCCCCGGGACAGTCCAAGAGACCCAGTACTTC
CASSPGTVQETQYF
>TRBD1|once|TRBV5-1|TRBJ2-1
TGCGCCAGCACCCATCCGAAGGGACAGTGGGCGAATGAGCAGTTCTTC
CASTHPKGQWANEQFF
>.|.|TRBV5-1|TRBJ1-5
TGCGCCAGCAGCTTATATGGGGGGGTCAATCAGCCCCAGCATTTT
CASSLYGGVNQPQHF
>TRBD2|.|TRBV6-4|TRBJ2-2
TGTGCCAGCCAGCGGGGATTAAACACCGGGGAGCTGTTTTTT
CASQRGLNTGELFF
>.|.|TRBV5-6|TRBJ1-4
TGTGCCAGCCAATTGGGGGTCTCTACTAATGAAAAACTGTTTTTT
CASQLGVSTNEKLFF
>.|.|TRBV7-3|TRBJ1-1
TGTGCCAGCAGCCAGGCGGGAGATACTGAAGCTTTCTTT
CASSQAGDTEAFF
>.|.|TRBV5-6|TRBJ1-1
TGTGCCAGCAGCTTGTGGCAGGGGAGATTGAACACTGAAGCTTTCTTT
CASSLWQGRLNTEAFF
>.|.|TRBV6-5|TRBJ2-6
TGTGCCAGCAGTTACGCAGGGGCTGGGGCCAACGTCCTGACTTTC
CASSYAGAGANVLTF
>.|.|TRBV5-1|TRBJ2-2
TGCGCCAGCAGCAGTGACCGGGAGCTGTTTTTT
CASSSDRELFF
>TRBD1|.|TRBV5-1|TRBJ1-1
TGCGCCAGCAGCCTTACGGCAGGGGGTCCCACTGAAGCTTTCTTT
CASSLTAGGPTEAFF
>.|.|TRBV7-3|TRBJ1-2
TGTGCCAGCAGGGGGGCTAAAATTGTTAAGGTGTATGGCTACACCTTC
CASRGAKIVKVYGYTF
>.|.|TRBV3-1/TRBV3-2|TRBJ1-6
TGTGCCAGCAGCCAGCCCTATTCACCCCTCCACTTT
CASSQPYSPLHF
>.|.|TRBV19|TRBJ1-1
TGTGCCAGTAGTATAGAACGGAACACTGAAGCTTTCTTT
CASSIERNTEAFF
>.|medium-sized|TRBV5-4|TRBJ1-1
TGTGCCAGCAGCTTCGAGACAGCGAACACTGAAGCTTTCTTT
CASSFETANTEAFF
>TRBD1|.|TRBV15|TRBJ1-6
TGTGCCACAAGCAGGGGGGGGAATTCACCCCTCCACTTT
CATSRGGNSPLHF
>TRBD1|.|TRBV10-2|TRBJ1-3
TGCGCCAGCAGTGAGAAAAGGACAGGGAGCTCTGGAAACACCATATATTTT
CASSEKRTGSSGNTIYF
>TRBD1|.|TRBV7-8|TRBJ2-7
TGTGCCAGCAGCCCTTCCGGAGGCGGGACAGGGTACTACGAGCAGTACTTC
CASSPSGGGTGYYEQYF
>.|.|TRBV5-1|TRBJ1-1
TGCGCCAGCAGCTTGTTAGGGGCCCCAGACACTGAAGCTTTCTTT
CASSLLGAPDTEAFF
>.|.|TRBV12-3/TRBV12-4|TRBJ2-5
TGTGCCAGCAGGCGGGACGGCCAAGAGACCCAGTACTTC
CASRRDGQETQYF
>.|.|TRBV7-3|TRBJ2-1
TGTGCCAGCAGCTATAGTAGGAACAATGAGCAGTTCTTC
CASSYSRNNEQFF
>.|few|TRBV21-1|TRBJ2-7
TGTGCCAGGACGACTAGCGGAGGCCTTCCCTACGAGCAGTACTTC
CARTTSGGLPYEQYF
>.|.|TRBV3-1/TRBV3-2|TRBJ1-1
TGTGCCAGCAGCCAAGACGGGGGCGTGATGAACACTGAAGCTTTCTTT
CASSQDGGVMNTEAFF
>.|.|TRBV3-1/TRBV3-2|TRBJ1-1
TGTGCCAGCAGCCAAGTTGTTAACACTGAAGCTTTCTTT
CASSQVVNTEAFF